Each of the 25 T cell receptor beta chains below was sequenced from the same sample in a study of technical replicates of blood from a few donors. The method was immunoSEQ multiplex PCR; TCRdb's version includes in-frame clones alone and lacks a portion of them. The sample yields some 12,000 clones, approximately 96% seen once. The specimen sequenced was PBMCs. These receptors all stem from a human donor in good health.

The chain employs TRBV20-1 and TRBJ2-1; D is unresolved. V lost 6 bases to trimming and J lost 3 bases, with 6 bases between them. Germline V lookup: CDR1 DFQATT, CDR2 SNEGSKA (reference sequence). CDR3 length: 11 amino acids. The CDR3 protein is CSAELYNEQFF. CDR3 DNA: TGCAGTGCAGAACTCTACAATGAGCAGTTCTTC.

The chain is built from TRBV30 and TRBJ1-2, with 10 bases that match TRBD1. Germline V gives CDR1 GTSNPN, CDR2 SVGIG (reference sequence). The CDR3 sequence is 12 residues long. In DNA form, the CDR3 reads TGTGCTCGGGACAGGGGCCCTAATGGCTACACCTTC. It specifies CARDRGPNGYTF.

The rearrangement uses TRBV12-5 and TRBJ2-3; TRBD2 agrees at 8 bases. J gave up 4 bases and V 9 bases, and 12 bases lay outside the gene matches. Germline values: CDR1 LGHNT, CDR2 FRNRAP. The length of the CDR3 is 15 residues. DNA for the CDR3: TGTGCTAGCGGTGCGGGAGGAAAGGGTTCAGATACGCAGTATTTT. As protein: CASGAGGKGSDTQYF.

This chain uses TRBV4-2 with TRBJ2-1; 12 bases are shared with TRBD2. Germline loops: CDR1 LGHNA, CDR2 YNFKEQ. Germline trimming cut 4 bases from V and 5 bases from J; bases unmatched to any gene: 3. The length of the CDR3 is 15 residues. The DNA of the CDR3 is TGTGCCAGCAGCCTGACTAGCGGGAGAGACAATGAGCAGTTCTTC. It yields the protein CASSLTSGRDNEQFF.

This clone was counted a few times. As DNA, the CDR3 is TGTGCCAGCAGTTACAATGACGGGACTGAAGCTTTCTTT. This gives the protein CASSYNDGTEAFF. The rearrangement joins TRBV6-5 to TRBJ1-1; unclear D gene. V lost 2 bases to trimming and J lost 5 bases, with 9 bases between them. The germline gives CDR1 MNHEY, CDR2 SVGAGI. This CDR3 is 13 amino acids long.

V usage is TRBV10-2 and J usage is TRBJ2-3; TRBD2 agrees at 8 bases. Germline V lookup: CDR1 WSHSY, CDR2 SAAADI. The length of the CDR3 is 13 residues. J lost 1 base, V lost 11 bases, and 5 bases had no gene match. The CDR3 loop reads CAAKTSGTDTQYF. The CDR3 DNA sequence: TGCGCCGCGAAGACTAGCGGCACAGATACGCAGTATTTT.

The chain carries TRBV2 and TRBJ2-7; D is possibly TRBD2 (6 bases). The V and J ends lost 6 bases and 0 bases respectively, with 12 bases between them. CDR3 length: 14 amino acids. Germline assignment: CDR1 SNHLY and CDR2 FYNNEI. In DNA, the CDR3 is TGTGCCAGCAGGAGGACTACCTCCTCCTACGAGCAGTACTTC. Translating gives CASRRTTSSYEQYF.

The rearrangement links TRBV5-1 to TRBJ2-2; 8 bases map to TRBD1. The CDR3 spans 14 residues. V trimming: 0 bases; J trimming: 6 bases; junction bases outside the gene matches: 1. Germline assignment: CDR1 SGHRS and CDR2 YFSETQ. CDR3 residues: CASSLATGAGELFF. The CDR3 DNA sequence: TGCGCCAGCAGCTTGGCGACAGGGGCCGGGGAGCTGTTTTTT. Variable domain in full (rest from reference TRBV5-1 and TRBJ2-2): KAGVTQTPRYLIKTRGQQVTLSCSPISGHRSVSWYQQTPGQGLQFLFEYFSETQRNKGNFPGRFSGRQFSNSRSEMNVSTLELGDSALYLCASSLATGAGELFFGEGSRLTVL.

By share, this clone ranks as medium-sized. This chain joins TRBV27 and TRBJ2-7; a weak D match, TRBD2 (5 bases). V lost 6 bases and J 7 bases, leaving 16 bases between the germline ends. In germline, CDR1 is MNHEY, CDR2 SMNVEV (reference sequence). This CDR3 is built from 13 residues. The CDR3: CASSPTSAGEQYF. CDR3 nucleotides: TGTGCCAGCAGCCCCACGAGCGCGGGTGAGCAGTACTTC.

The chain recombines TRBV7-6 with TRBJ2-3, with 8 nucleotides matching TRBD2. The germline gives CDR1 SGHVS, CDR2 FNYEAQ. The V segment lost 5 bases and the J segment 2 bases; nucleotides outside the gene matches: 12. The CDR3 has 17 residues. The CDR3 loop reads CASSPSGGAGATDTQYF. The DNA of the CDR3 is TGTGCCAGCAGCCCCTCCGGGGGGGCAGGGGCCACAGATACGCAGTATTTT. The full variable domain, rest sourced from reference TRBV7-6 and TRBJ2-3, is GAGVSQSPRYKVTKRGQDVALRCDPISGHVSLYWYRQALGQGPEFLTYFNYEAQQDKSGLPNDRFSAERPEGSISTLTIQRTEQRDSAMYRCASSPSGGAGATDTQYFGPGTRLTVL.

This chain uses TRBV10-1 with TRBJ2-2; 12 bases match TRBD2. Per the germline V gene, CDR1 is WNHNN and CDR2 is SYGVQD (reference sequence). After removal of 0 bases from V and 6 bases from J, the junction contained 2 bases not matched to a gene. CDR3 length: 16 amino acids. The CDR3 DNA reads as TGCGCCAGCAGTGAGTCGGCTAGCGGGAGGGCCGGGGAGCTGTTTTTT. This gives the protein CASSESASGRAGELFF.

The CDR3 sequence is CASSPPTGGNSGELFF. In nucleotides, the CDR3 is TGTGCCAGCTCACCTCCGACAGGGGGCAATAGCGGGGAGCTGTTTTTT. The chain joins TRBV18 to TRBJ2-2; 10 nucleotides line up with TRBD1. In germline, CDR1 is KGHSH, CDR2 LQKENI. J gave up 7 bases and V 3 bases, and 8 bases lay outside the gene matches. This CDR3 region has 16 residues.

This clone was seen a single time. The chain is built from TRBV11-3 and TRBJ2-6; TRBD2 agrees at 12 bases. From germline, CDR1 is SGHNT and CDR2 YENEEA. The trim removed 0 bases at V and 0 bases at J, leaving 3 bases unmatched. CDR3 size: 19 residues. CDR3 sequence reads: CASSLEGLAGYSGANVLTF. As DNA, the CDR3 is TGTGCCAGCAGCTTAGAGGGACTAGCGGGTTACTCTGGGGCCAACGTCCTGACTTTC.

V usage is TRBV7-2 and J usage is TRBJ2-7; 9 bases line up with TRBD2. This CDR3 is 14 amino acids long. CDR1 is SGHTA, CDR2 FQGNSA, per germline. V trimming: 5 bases; J trimming: 2 bases; junction bases outside the gene matches: 4. The CDR3 region has the DNA TGTGCCAGCAGCCGTAGCGGGGGAGCCTACGAGCAGTACTTC. Amino acid sequence: CASSRSGGAYEQYF.

The CDR3 region has the DNA TGTGCCAGCATCATTCCCCCCGGGACTAAAGCTTTCTTT. Translation: CASIIPPGTKAFF. The V gene is TRBV6-1, the J gene TRBJ1-1; TRBD1 might be the D (5 bases). Germline-derived CDR1 and CDR2 are MNHNS and SASEGT. The length of the CDR3 is 13 residues. V was trimmed by 7 bases and J by 9 bases, leaving 18 bases between them.

The chain employs TRBV2 and TRBJ2-7, with TRBD2 matching 15 bases. Germline V gives CDR1 SNHLY, CDR2 FYNNEI. The junction had 11 bases not matched to a gene; V was cut back by 2 bases and J by 0 bases. The CDR3 loop spans 20 amino acids. The CDR3 DNA sequence: TGTGCCAGCAGTGAACCGGAAGGACTAGCGGGAGGGCCTATCTCCTACGAGCAGTACTTC. Translation gives CASSEPEGLAGGPISYEQYF.

The chain links TRBV11-2 to TRBJ2-7; the match to TRBD1 covers 8 bases. This CDR3 has 15 amino acids. Germline CDR1 SGHAT, CDR2 FQNNGV. V trimming: 6 bases; J trimming: 5 bases; junction bases outside the gene matches: 12. The CDR3 is CASRRNRGKEDEQYF. CDR3 nucleotide sequence: TGTGCCAGCAGAAGAAACAGGGGGAAAGAGGACGAGCAGTACTTC. Full variable domain (missing parts from reference TRBV11-2 and TRBJ2-7): EAGVAQSPRYKIIEKRQSVAFWCNPISGHATLYWYQQILGQGPKLLIQFQNNGVVDDSQLPKDRFSAERLKGVDSTLKIQPAKLEDSAVYLCASRRNRGKEDEQYFGPGTRLTVT.

This clone was recorded once. The chain has TRBV19 and TRBJ2-5; 10 nucleotides line up with TRBD1. Germline V CDR1 and CDR2: LNHDA, SQIVND (reference sequence). The CDR3 length is 14 residues. J gave up 2 bases and V 4 bases, and 1 base lay outside the gene matches. The CDR3 here is CASSRQGAQETQYF. The CDR3 bases are TGTGCCAGTAGTAGACAGGGGGCTCAAGAGACCCAGTACTTC.

The chain joins TRBV2 to TRBJ1-3; 10 bases map to TRBD1. The CDR3 has 14 amino acids. After removal of 8 bases from V and 7 bases from J, the junction contained 8 bases not matched to a gene. Looked up from germline, CDR1 is SNHLY and CDR2 is FYNNEI. The CDR3 sequence is CASSGRQGANTIYF. The CDR3 coding sequence is TGTGCCAGCTCCGGGAGACAGGGGGCGAACACCATATATTTT.

V is TRBV14 and J is TRBJ2-2, with TRBD2 matching over 12 bases. Germline CDR1 reads SGHDN; CDR2 reads FVKESK. The J segment lost 7 bases and the V segment lost 4 bases, leaving 13 bases of the junction unmatched. CDR3 length: 18 amino acids. CDR3 sequence: CASSPFPGLAGTGGELFF. CDR3 coding DNA: TGTGCCAGCAGCCCTTTCCCTGGACTAGCGGGGACCGGCGGGGAGCTGTTTTTT.

The genes are TRBV9 and TRBJ2-7, with TRBD2 matching 14 bases. V lost 0 bases to trimming and J lost 2 bases; unmatched junction nucleotides: 13. In germline, CDR1 is SGDLS, CDR2 YYNGEE. The CDR3 is 20 amino acids. CDR3: CASSVGDSSGLAGDPYEQYF. Written as DNA, the CDR3 is TGTGCCAGCAGCGTAGGAGATTCCTCGGGACTAGCGGGAGACCCCTACGAGCAGTACTTC.

The chain recombines TRBV19 with TRBJ1-1, with unresolved D. With 4 bases removed from V and 4 bases from J, the gap between germline ends came to 13 bases. CDR1 and CDR2 from the germline V gene are LNHDA and SQIVND (reference sequence). The CDR3 loop spans 14 amino acids. The CDR3 DNA follows: TGTGCCAGTAGTACAGGCCGAGGGCCCACTGAAGCTTTCTTT. Translation: CASSTGRGPTEAFF.

A few counts support this clone. The rearrangement links TRBV30 to TRBJ2-3; 10 positions match TRBD2. This CDR3 contains 16 residues. Per the germline V gene, CDR1 is GTSNPN and CDR2 is SVGIG (reference sequence). With V trimmed by 2 bases and J by 4 bases, 9 bases remained unmatched. Here the CDR3 reads CAWSTKGLAVSDTQYF. For the CDR3, the DNA is TGTGCCTGGAGTACTAAAGGACTAGCGGTTTCAGATACGCAGTATTTT.

The chain couples TRBV30 to TRBJ2-3; no definite D call. V lost 7 bases and J 2 bases, leaving 13 bases between the germline ends. The CDR3 covers 13 residues. Germline V gene data show CDR1 as GTSNPN and CDR2 as SVGIG (reference sequence). This CDR3 reads CASSDTYTDTQYF. For the CDR3, the DNA is TGTGCCTCCTCAGACACCTACACAGATACGCAGTATTTT.

The chain links TRBV10-3 to TRBJ1-4, with 9 nucleotides matching TRBD1. CDR1 and CDR2 from the germline V gene are ENHRY and SYGVKD. This CDR3 region has 17 residues. V dropped 2 bases and J dropped 2; count of bases not matched to a gene: 6. The CDR3 nucleotides are TGTGCCATCAGTGAGGGACAGGGGTCCACGACTAATGAAAAACTGTTTTTT. It encodes CAISEGQGSTTNEKLFF.